This T cell receptor (beta chain) was recovered during a study of cytotoxic CD8 clonotypes in ibrutinib-treated CLL. Study conclusions and caveats: Clonality climbed at ibrutinib response, then dropped toward baseline at progression.

On this clone: The antigen is undetermined.

With 3 bases clipped from V and 4 bases from J, the junction kept 8 bases outside the gene matches. The germline CDR1 and CDR2 sequences are MGHRA and YSYEKL. This CDR3 region has 15 residues. The method was immunoSEQ multiplex PCR; TCRdb's version includes in-frame clones alone and lacks a portion of them. Counted here are under 200,000 clones, 84% occurring once; the ten biggest clones make up roughly 4.6%. The sample here was PBMCs, taken after 24 months of ibrutinib treatment. This sequence originates from a human donor with chronic lymphocytic leukemia. V usage is TRBV4-1 and J usage is TRBJ1-2; 7 bases line up with TRBD1. CDR3 loop: CASSHQGQQGYGYTF. DNA of the CDR3: TGCGCCAGCAGCCATCAGGGACAGCAAGGCTATGGCTACACCTTC.